This T cell receptor (beta chain) comes out of a study of early T cells in non-severe SARS-CoV-2 infection. This CDR3 spans 13 amino acids. V was pared by 3 bases and J by 2 bases, with 6 bases between. The germline V gene has CDR1 SGDLS and CDR2 YYNGEE. TCRdb re-called the 5' RACE reads with MiXCR, one entry per CDR3 protein. The sample records about 19,000 distinct CDR3 sequences, around 4.2% being singletons. Sequencing was done on a sample of whole blood. This sequence was found in an adult who was a healthcare worker with PCR-confirmed SARS-CoV-2 infection or an uninfected control (not recorded which). This sequence joins TRBV9 and TRBJ1-5; the D is unclear. The CDR3 loop is CASSAGGNQPQHF. The DNA for the CDR3 is TGTGCCAGCAGCGCCGGGGGCAATCAGCCCCAGCATTTT.